The sequence of this T cell receptor (beta chain) was determined in a study of T cells in Graves' hyperthyroidism and ophthalmopathy. Study summary: Staff took peripheral blood when the initial diagnosis was made, before any treatment began. Study-level results: Prediction of ophthalmopathy progression came a median approximately 7 months pre-onset. Peripheral blood also featured most of the thyroid clonotypes expanded above 0.001.

Newly diagnosed hyperthyroidism, duration under 2 months, in patients aged 18 to 65. Template material for amplifying TCR beta CDR3 regions consisted of RNA transcripts. Using the HTBI primer set, a first-round RT-PCR was run on the TCR CDR3. TCRdb processed the multiplex PCR reads anew with MiXCR; each CDR3 protein has one entry. This table has around 350,000 distinct CDR3 sequences, more than 15% appearing once. The CDR3 has 12 residues. Trimming cost V 3 bases and J 13 bases, with 13 bases left between them. Germline V gene sequence: CDR1 SEHNR, CDR2 FQNEAQ (reference sequence). This clonotype occurred many times. What it binds is not known.

V is TRBV7-9 and J is TRBJ2-1, with D maybe TRBD2 (6 bases). Sequencing was performed on blood. The origin of this receptor is a young woman with Graves' hyperthyroidism that later progressed to Graves' ophthalmopathy. In nucleotides, the CDR3 is TGTGCCAGCAGCTTTTCCGGGGAGGTTCAGTTCTTC. Its protein is CASSFSGEVQFF.